A single T cell receptor beta chain is shown here with its context. The CDR3 sequence is 13 residues long. The germline CDR1 and CDR2 sequences are MNHEY and SMNVEV (reference sequence). With 8 bases removed from V and 6 bases from J, the gap between germline ends came to 16 bases. TCRdb's table, derived via immunoSEQ multiplex PCR, lists solely in-frame clones and lacks some. In the table there are roughly 4,000 clones, 70% to 80% of which are singletons. The source of the sample is a study of immune cell composition in non-small cell lung cancer. The chain recombines TRBV27 with TRBJ1-1, with D hard to call. Sequencing input: lung tumor tissue. The source is a human donor with non-small cell lung cancer. The CDR3 here is CASRTRVGAEAFF. The CDR3 region has the DNA TGTGCCAGCCGTACGAGGGTCGGGGCTGAAGCTTTCTTT.